This T cell receptor (beta chain) came from a study of neurological immune-mediated disorders. Study findings and constraints: It was HTLV-1-associated myelopathy that showed the most TCR clonal expansion, while multiple sclerosis showed the least, falling below healthy controls. The study found no CDR3 amino acid sequences shared by expanded clones across subjects, suggesting private repertoires in all groups.

The sorted-subset TCR libraries were prepared using some 1 million CD4+ or CD8+ T cells as the starting material. Ten or more counts support this clonotype. Its specificity is unknown. Germline and junction disagree at one end, which may indicate a read error. Synthesis of cDNA was accomplished via 5'RACE employing 10-nucleotide random UMIs. TCRdb re-called the 5' RACE reads with MiXCR, one entry per CDR3 protein. The sample includes 16,000 or so distinct CDR3 sequences, 9% to 10% of them seen just once. The CDR3 spans 16 residues. The germline V gene has CDR1 SGHAT and CDR2 FQDESV (reference sequence).

V and J are TRBV11-1 and TRBJ2-3; D may match TRBD1 or TRBD2 (5 bases each). Sequencing was done on a sample of CD8+ T cells from blood. This TCR derives from a middle-aged man in good health. The CDR3 nucleotides are TGTGCCAGCAGCATAGCCGGGACCGTCTGGACAGATACGCAGTATTTT. It is translated as CASSIAGTVWTDTQYF.